This T cell receptor (beta chain) was sequenced in a study of T cell repertoires in cytomegalovirus infection. The wider study: A matching HLA type, together with CMV infection, was signaled by public TCR beta signatures.

CDR3 size: 17 residues. V gave up 2 bases and J gave up 5 bases; unmatched junction bases: 14. Per the germline V gene, CDR1 is DFQATT and CDR2 is SNEGSKA (reference sequence). This clonotype showed up many times. What it binds is not known. TCRdb redid the calling of the reads with MiXCR, one entry per CDR3 protein. The sample has 450,000 to 600,000 distinct CDR3 sequences, around 35% seen once. Findings and limits, study-wide: Public TCR beta family frequency separated CMV-and-HLA carriers, including in an independent cohort.

This TCR came from a human donor in good health (CMV status not recorded). Some clones in this sample may be carry-over from other donors' samples. V is TRBV20-1 and J is TRBJ2-2; TRBD2 aligns across 7 bases. The sample here was cultured PBMCs, taken from culture after CMV antigen stimulation. CDR3 DNA: TGCAGTGCTAGACCTGGCGGGAGATTATCGGGTACCGGGGAGCTGTTTTTT. The encoded protein is CSARPGGRLSGTGELFF.